These 13 T cell receptor beta chains were sequenced from one sample in a study of cytomegalovirus exposure and HLA in healthy donors. With 60 Vbeta and 13 Jbeta primers, the PCR was carried out. Assay used: immunoSEQ multiplex PCR; TCRdb lists only in-frame clones, some missing. This sample yields roughly 140,000 clones, of which 75% to 90% are seen a single time; 4.5% to 5.5% belongs to the top ten. Sample: PBMCs. The receptors shown here come from a man aged 40-55 years in good health and CMV-seronegative.

This clone appeared a few times. The sample contains more than one DNA sequence encoding this CDR3. The J gene is TRBJ2-7, the V gene TRBV15, with D hard to call. Germline V gene lookup returns CDR1 LNHNV and CDR2 YYDKDF (reference sequence). The length of the CDR3 is 14 residues. Trimming removed 0 bases at V and 0 bases at J, with 6 bases between. DNA of the CDR3: TGTGCCACCAGCAGAGAGAGGAGCTCCTACGAGCAGTACTTC. It codes for CATSRERSSYEQYF.

In this sample, this clone turned up a few times. This chain connects TRBV4-3 to TRBJ2-2; no clear D. The germline CDR1 and CDR2 sequences are LGHNA and YSLEER. This CDR3 comprises 15 residues. V gave up 0 bases and J gave up 5 bases, with 10 bases separating them. CDR3: CASSQDSPVTGELFF. In DNA form, the CDR3 reads TGCGCCAGCAGCCAAGATTCCCCAGTTACCGGGGAGCTGTTTTTT.

The chain has TRBV7-9 and TRBJ1-1; TRBD1 aligns across 8 bases. This CDR3 spans 13 amino acids. CDR1 is SEHNR and CDR2 is FQNEAQ in the germline V gene (reference sequence). Unmatched junction bases numbered 9, after V lost 5 bases and J lost 10 bases. The CDR3 region has the DNA TGTGCCAGCAGCGAGCGACAGGGGCGACGAGCTTTCTTT. It specifies CASSERQGRRAFF.

V is TRBV29-1 and J is TRBJ2-5, with TRBD2 matching over 7 bases. The CDR3 sequence is 15 residues long. Germline-derived CDR1 and CDR2 are SQVTM and ANQGSEA. The ends lost 5 bases at V and 2 bases at J; junction bases unmatched: 11. DNA of the CDR3: TGCAGCGTTCGATTGGGGGGGGGTAGACAAGAGACCCAGTACTTC. Protein sequence: CSVRLGGGRQETQYF.

The chain uses TRBV6-5 and TRBJ2-3; 8 bases fit TRBD2. V gave up 0 bases and J gave up 1 base; unmatched junction bases: 3. The CDR3 extends over 16 amino acids. The germline V gene encodes CDR1 MNHEY and CDR2 SVGAGI. The CDR3 loop is CASSYSPSGRTDTQYF. CDR3 bases: TGTGCCAGCAGTTACTCGCCTAGCGGGCGCACAGATACGCAGTATTTT.

The count of this clone is one. The chain joins TRBV29-1 to TRBJ2-7, with D possibly being TRBD1 (6 bases). V was trimmed by 3 bases and J by 1 base, leaving 10 bases between them. This CDR3 spans 13 amino acids. Per the germline V gene, CDR1 is SQVTM and CDR2 is ANQGSEA. The CDR3 loop is CSVDSQGSYEQYF. The CDR3 nucleotides read TGCAGCGTTGATAGCCAGGGGTCCTACGAGCAGTACTTC.

The chain is built from TRBV15 and TRBJ2-7; TRBD1 agrees at 8 bases. Germline V gene data show CDR1 as LNHNV and CDR2 as YYDKDF (reference sequence). Trimming took 8 bases from V and 4 from J; bases not matched to a gene: 10. The CDR3 spans 14 residues. CDR3 region: CATGTGTGRYEQYF. The CDR3 coding sequence is TGTGCCACCGGGACCGGGACAGGTAGGTACGAGCAGTACTTC.

The CDR3 nucleotides read TGTGCCAGCAGCTTCAGGGTTAGGGGCACCGGGGAGCTGTTTTTT. This sequence encodes CASSFRVRGTGELFF. This chain connects TRBV11-2 to TRBJ2-2; tentative D call: TRBD1 (5 bases). This CDR3 is 15 amino acids long. Germline-derived CDR1 and CDR2 are SGHAT and FQNNGV. V lost 3 bases, J lost 4 bases, and 12 bases lay in between.

This sequence joins TRBV5-1 and TRBJ1-5; D is uncertain. Per germline, CDR1 SGHRS and CDR2 YFSETQ. The V end lost 0 bases, the J end lost 0 bases, and 7 bases lay between the germline ends. This CDR3 contains 15 residues. The CDR3 reads CASSLAGDSNQPQHF. The CDR3 bases are TGCGCCAGCAGCTTGGCCGGAGATAGCAATCAGCCCCAGCATTTT.

CDR3 sequence: CASSQGVRGFYGYTF. The DNA for the CDR3 is TGCGCCAGCAGCCAAGGGGTCAGGGGGTTCTATGGCTACACCTTC. The rearrangement links TRBV4-3 to TRBJ1-2; 7 bases agree with TRBD1. V dropped 1 base and J dropped 4; count of bases not matched to a gene: 6. This CDR3 region has 15 residues. Looked up from germline, CDR1 is LGHNA and CDR2 is YSLEER.

V gene TRBV7-9 combines with J gene TRBJ1-1; 8 bases fit TRBD1. CDR1 and CDR2 (germline): SEHNR, FQNEAQ (reference sequence). J gave up 5 bases and V 4 bases, and 6 bases lay outside the gene matches. This CDR3 region has 14 residues. CDR3 amino acids: CASSSNRGRTEAFF. CDR3 coding DNA: TGTGCCAGCAGCTCAAACAGGGGGAGAACTGAAGCTTTCTTT.

This chain links TRBV5-1 with TRBJ1-2, with 9 bases lining up with TRBD1. The CDR3 loop spans 14 amino acids. V gave up 4 bases and J gave up 8 bases; unmatched junction bases: 9. Germline V CDR1 and CDR2: SGHRS, YFSETQ. CDR3 residues: CASSLGQGMGGYTF. CDR3 DNA: TGCGCCAGCAGCCTGGGACAGGGAATGGGGGGCTACACCTTC.

The gene calls are TRBV7-6 and TRBJ2-7, with D perhaps TRBD2 (5 bases). The V and J ends lost 5 bases and 2 bases respectively, with 13 bases between them. The germline gives CDR1 SGHVS, CDR2 FNYEAQ. The CDR3 totals 14 residues. DNA of the CDR3: TGTGCCAGCAGCCCGAGGGCGGGCACCTACGAGCAGTACTTC. This gives the protein CASSPRAGTYEQYF.